This TCR beta chain derives from a study of T-cell reconstitution after alpha-beta-depleted transplantation in children (TCRdb year 2016). For the study in its entirety: The study quantitatively tracked T-cell immune reconstitution after TCRalphabeta/CD19-depleted allogeneic hematopoietic cell transplantation in children using TCR repertoire profiling.

To note about this clonotype: Its antigen has not been determined. No base qualities exist here, and no much larger clone lies one base off it.

To prepare the library, PCR was applied. TCRdb records Illumina HiSeq 2500 as the sequencer. TCR libraries were prepared with molecular barcoding, using unique molecular identifiers to normalize TCRbeta repertoire quantification. TCRdb itself trimmed the public reads at Q25 with fastp, ran MiXCR and retained productive beta chains. Every CDR3 protein is listed once, alongside the most common genes and DNA of its rows. The table for this sample lists around 600,000 distinct CDR3 sequences; around 17% of them were counted only once. The ten biggest clones cover approximately 1.1% of the sample. The germline ends are 18 bases apart after V is trimmed by 3 bases and J by 4 bases. CDR1 and CDR2 (SEHNR, FQNEAQ) derive from the germline V gene (reference sequence). From its cysteine to its phenylalanine, the CDR3 spans 16 amino acids. Only the CDR3 portion is preserved as DNA: 48 bases, with reading frame beginning at the first base.

The clonotype was recovered from a human donor who donated a stem cell graft to a child with acute myeloid leukemia. Rearrangement joined TRBV7-9 to TRBJ2-5, with no confident D gene call. This material consisted of PBMCs from the stem cell graft donor, taken from the stem cell graft. The DNA sequence is as follows: TGTGCCAGCAGCTTGGGTGGTCCGGACGACGGAGAGACCCAGTACTTC. This is translated as CASSLGGPDDGETQYF.